This T cell receptor beta chain was captured in a study of naive and memory T cell subsets. Study results and limitations: Possibly reflecting memory cells re-expressing CD45RA, a few larger clonotypes occurred in naive repertoires, especially CD8.

This CDR3 contains 11 residues. V lost 5 bases and J 8 bases, leaving 5 bases between the germline ends. Germline V CDR1 and CDR2: KGHDR, SFDVKD. The beta constant-region primer was an equimolar mix of two oligonucleotides covering TRBC1 and TRBC2. The ligated cDNA underwent four PCR rounds using SP2 and nested alpha and beta constant-region primers. TCRdb re-derived calls from the UMI-ligation and nested PCR reads in MiXCR, one entry per CDR3 protein. The repertoire has 98,000 or so distinct CDR3 sequences, about 14% of them found once; the top ten carry approximately 2.6%. This clonotype has at least ten counts. Its antigen is unidentified.

The TCR was taken from a human donor in good health. The chain has TRBV24-1 and TRBJ2-2; D not resolved. The sample taken for sequencing was naive CD8+ T cells from blood. This chain's CDR3 is CATSGVGELFF. CDR3 nucleotides: TGTGCCACCAGTGGCGTTGGGGAGCTGTTTTTT.